One T cell receptor (beta chain) is described in this entry. This sample is drawn from a study of blood T cell repertoires in COVID-19. Profiled with immunoSEQ multiplex PCR; TCRdb holds only in-frame clones, not every one. The sample holds a few hundred thousand clones; over 80% are singletons and the top ten take roughly 1.2%. This CDR3 has 16 residues. Per the germline V gene, CDR1 is SGHTA and CDR2 is FQGTGA. V shed 5 bases, J shed 6 bases, and the junction held 8 bases outside the gene matches. The clonotype comes from a human donor in a cohort exposed to, infected with or recovered from COVID-19 (not recorded which). The donor label of this sample is uncertain. Sequenced material: PBMCs or T cells enriched from blood (not recorded which). The chain recombines TRBV7-3 with TRBJ2-1, with 12 bases fitting TRBD1. The CDR3 DNA reads TGTGCCAGCAGCCTTCTACCGGGACAGGGGGCCAATGAGCAGTTCTTC. Translated, it gives CASSLLPGQGANEQFF.